These 20 T cell receptor beta chains were all obtained from the same sample, sequenced in a study of CD8 T cells in Susac syndrome. Random hexamers primed reverse transcription of about 0.45 to 1 ug RNA. TCRdb passed the immunoSEQ multiplex PCR reads through MiXCR, listing each CDR3 protein once. The table lists some 200,000 distinct CDR3 sequences, roughly 96% of them singletons. The specimen sequenced was CD4+ T cells from PBMCs. The receptor source for this set is a human donor with multiple sclerosis.

V usage is TRBV29-1 and J usage is TRBJ2-1; TRBD2 matches at 13 bases. The length of the CDR3 is 13 residues. Germline assignment: CDR1 SQVTM and CDR2 ANQGSEA. Losses at the gene ends were 7 bases for V and 8 bases for J; bases not matched to a gene: 5. As DNA, the CDR3 is TGCAGCGCTGGGACTAGCGGGATGCATGAGCAGTTCTTC. Encoded protein: CSAGTSGMHEQFF.

The CDR3 DNA follows: TGTGCCAGCTCCAAGTCTGGGGGTCCGTGGCAGCCCCAGCATTTT. The encoded protein is CASSKSGGPWQPQHF. The V and J genes are TRBV25-1 and TRBJ1-5; tentative D call: TRBD1 (5 bases). Per germline, CDR1 MGHDK and CDR2 SYGVNS. V was shortened by 8 bases and J by 7 bases, with 21 bases between the two germline ends. The CDR3 length is 15 residues.

The chain employs TRBV28 and TRBJ2-1; D is possibly TRBD2 (5 bases). V gave up 5 bases and J gave up 7 bases, with 9 bases separating them. The germline V gene encodes CDR1 MDHEN and CDR2 SYDVKM. CDR3 length: 12 residues. CDR3 nucleotides: TGTGCCAGCAGTGTACTAGTTAATGAGCAGTTCTTC. As protein: CASSVLVNEQFF.

In DNA, the CDR3 is TGTGCCAGCAGCTTAAGCACAAGAGGCTACGAGCAGTACTTC. Its protein is CASSLSTRGYEQYF. This chain connects TRBV11-2 to TRBJ2-7, with D unclear. The V end lost 2 bases, the J end lost 3 bases, and 11 bases lay between the germline ends. The CDR3 extends over 14 amino acids. Germline V gives CDR1 SGHAT, CDR2 FQNNGV. Variable domain in full (rest from reference TRBV11-2 and TRBJ2-7): EAGVAQSPRYKIIEKRQSVAFWCNPISGHATLYWYQQILGQGPKLLIQFQNNGVVDDSQLPKDRFSAERLKGVDSTLKIQPAKLEDSAVYLCASSLSTRGYEQYFGPGTRLTVT.

This chain uses TRBV5-1 with TRBJ1-4; no reliable D call. This CDR3 contains 13 residues. Germline values: CDR1 SGHRS, CDR2 YFSETQ. V lost 0 bases to trimming and J lost 3 bases, with 3 bases between them. In nucleotides, the CDR3 is TGCGCCAGCAGCTTGGGGTCTAATGAAAAACTGTTTTTT. Encoded protein: CASSLGSNEKLFF.

The genes are TRBV20-1 and TRBJ2-7; D is unresolved. V was shortened by 0 bases and J by 3 bases, with 6 bases between the two germline ends. This CDR3 region has 12 residues. CDR1 DFQATT and CDR2 SNEGSKA come from the germline V gene (reference sequence). CDR3 DNA sequence: TGCAGTGCTAGAGAGGCCGGCTACGAGCAGTACTTC. This sequence encodes CSAREAGYEQYF.

V usage is TRBV6-2 or TRBV6-3 and J usage is TRBJ1-1; 8 bases fit TRBD1. V lost 4 bases to trimming and J lost 1 base; unmatched junction nucleotides: 5. This CDR3 has 15 residues. Germline V gives CDR1 MNHEY, CDR2 SVGEGT. CDR3 DNA: TGTGCCAGCAGTTTGGACAGGGCTTGGAACACTGAAGCTTTCTTT. This sequence encodes CASSLDRAWNTEAFF.

The chain combines TRBV2 with TRBJ2-2; TRBD2 might be the D (6 bases). V shed 4 bases and J shed 1 base, with 7 bases lying between them. Germline CDR1 and CDR2: SNHLY and FYNNEI. The CDR3 extends over 14 amino acids. The CDR3 nucleotides are TGTGCCAGCAGTGCGCGGGGGAACACCGGGGAGCTGTTTTTT. Amino acids: CASSARGNTGELFF.

This chain links TRBV11-3 with TRBJ1-2; D gene uncertain. The length of the CDR3 is 12 residues. The germline CDR1 and CDR2 sequences are SGHNT and YENEEA. Trimming shortened V by 5 bases and J by 4 bases, and 8 bases separated the two germline ends. In DNA form, the CDR3 reads TGTGCCAGCAGCGCCGGGCTCTATGGCTACACCTTC. Translated, it gives CASSAGLYGYTF. The full variable domain, with the rest looked up from reference TRBV11-3 and TRBJ1-2, is EAGVVQSPRYKIIEKKQPVAFWCNPISGHNTLYWYLQNLGQGPELLIRYENEEAVDDSQLPKDRFSAERLKGVDSTLKIQPAELGDSAVYLCASSAGLYGYTFGSGTRLTVV.

The V and J genes are TRBV24-1 and TRBJ2-1; 9 bases map to TRBD1. This CDR3 is built from 18 residues. After removal of 0 bases from V and 1 base from J, the junction contained 6 bases not matched to a gene. CDR1 is KGHDR and CDR2 is SFDVKD in the germline V gene. The CDR3: CATSDLPGQGKSYNEQFF. Written as DNA, the CDR3 is TGTGCCACCAGTGATTTGCCGGGACAGGGAAAATCCTACAATGAGCAGTTCTTC.

This CDR3 is CSVVISGNTIYF. The CDR3 nucleotides read TGCAGCGTTGTAATCTCTGGAAACACCATATATTTT. The chain combines TRBV29-1 with TRBJ1-3, with D uncertain. The CDR3 runs 12 residues. V dropped 4 bases and J dropped 0 bases, with 4 bases sitting between them. CDR1 is SQVTM, CDR2 ANQGSEA, per germline.

The J gene is TRBJ1-1, the V gene TRBV29-1; D call uncertain. This CDR3 has 12 amino acids. V was pared by 4 bases and J by 7 bases, with 13 bases between. Looked up from germline, CDR1 is SQVTM and CDR2 is ANQGSEA. The CDR3 DNA reads TGCAGCGTTGTTAGCCTCCGGGGTGAAGCTTTCTTT. Protein product: CSVVSLRGEAFF.

The CDR3 DNA reads TGTGCCTGGGGACTACAGGGGAATCAGCCCCAGCATTTT. The encoded protein is CAWGLQGNQPQHF. The chain employs TRBV30 and TRBJ1-5; 7 bases match TRBD1. Looked up from germline, CDR1 is GTSNPN and CDR2 is SVGIG (reference sequence). The J segment lost 4 bases and the V segment lost 5 bases, leaving 5 bases of the junction unmatched. The CDR3 has 13 residues.

The chain links TRBV14 to TRBJ1-3; D is unclear. V was pared by 4 bases and J by 7 bases, with 5 bases between. Germline values: CDR1 SGHDN, CDR2 FVKESK. This CDR3 is built from 11 residues. The CDR3 here is CASSPGNTIYF. CDR3 DNA sequence: TGTGCCAGCAGCCCGGGGAACACCATATATTTT.

The chain employs TRBV5-1 and TRBJ1-2, with D possibly TRBD1 on 6 matching bases. In germline, CDR1 is SGHRS, CDR2 YFSETQ. CDR3 length: 15 amino acids. V was cut by 3 bases and J by 3 bases, with 15 bases left in between. CDR3 coding DNA: TGCGCCAGCAGCTCCCTCGCAGGGGCCCACTATGGCTACACCTTC. Its translation: CASSSLAGAHYGYTF.

The chain combines TRBV15 with TRBJ1-2; no clear D gene. The length of the CDR3 is 13 residues. Germline V gives CDR1 LNHNV, CDR2 YYDKDF (reference sequence). Trimming took 3 bases from V and 11 from J, leaving 16 bases between them. In DNA form, the CDR3 reads TGTGCCACCAGCAGGGCAGATGTAGGTTATTACACCTTC. Its protein product is CATSRADVGYYTF. Combining the CDR3 with reference TRBV15 and TRBJ1-2 gives the whole variable domain DAMVIQNPRYQVTQFGKPVTLSCSQTLNHNVMYWYQQKSSQAPKLLFHYYDKDFNNEADTPDNFQSRRPNTSFCFLDIRSPGLGDTAMYLCATSRADVGYYTFGSGTRLTVV.

This chain joins TRBV2 and TRBJ2-7, with TRBD1 matching over 8 bases. J lost 5 bases, V lost 8 bases, and 11 bases had no gene match. The CDR3 is made up of 14 amino acids. Germline loops: CDR1 SNHLY, CDR2 FYNNEI. The CDR3 DNA sequence: TGTGCCAGCCGAGAGGTCCAGGGGGCCCACGAGCAGTACTTC. Residues: CASREVQGAHEQYF.

This chain joins TRBV5-1 and TRBJ1-2; D gene unclear. Germline CDR1 SGHRS, CDR2 YFSETQ. This CDR3 has 13 amino acids. The germline V and J ends were trimmed by 0 bases and 7 bases, with 10 bases remaining between them. The CDR3 spells CASSLVPGGGYTF. CDR3 bases: TGCGCCAGCAGCTTGGTGCCGGGTGGTGGCTACACCTTC.

The CDR3 region has the DNA TGTGCCAGCTCAGGACAGGCCAACACTGAAGCTTTCTTT. It translates to CASSGQANTEAFF. The J gene is TRBJ1-1, the V gene TRBV18; 7 bases line up with TRBD1. V was clipped by 5 bases and J by 2 bases; unmatched bases: 2. The CDR3 is made up of 13 amino acids. Germline lookup yields CDR1 KGHSH and CDR2 LQKENI. The whole variable domain, remainder taken from reference TRBV18 and TRBJ1-1, is NAGVMQNPRHLVRRRGQEARLRCSPMKGHSHVYWYRQLPEEGLKFMVYLQKENIIDESGMPKERFSAEFPKEGPSILRIQQVVRGDSAAYFCASSGQANTEAFFGQGTRLTVV.

CDR3 nucleotide sequence: TGTGCCAGCAGTATGGGACAGAGGAAAGAGACCCAGTACTTC. Encoded protein: CASSMGQRKETQYF. V is TRBV27 and J is TRBJ2-5; TRBD1 matches 7 bases. Losses at the gene ends were 5 bases for V and 3 bases for J; bases not matched to a gene: 6. CDR3 length: 14 residues. CDR1 is MNHEY, CDR2 SMNVEV, per germline (reference sequence).